The rows below give T cell receptor beta chains drawn from one sample of a study of T cell repertoires in cytomegalovirus infection. TCRdb analysed the reads with MiXCR anew, one entry per CDR3 protein. This sample has about 89,000 distinct CDR3 sequences, with roughly 29% found just once. No cognate antigen is known for these TCRs. Source: CD8+ T cells from cultured PBMCs, taken from culture after CMV antigen stimulation. These receptors were taken from a human donor in good health (CMV status not recorded). Some clones in this sample may be carry-over from other donors' samples. Both conserved end residues are part of each CDR3. A D gene is named only where the DNA matches it firmly. Clone size is not always given. Where it is, it says once, few, many or a class for expanded clones.

D: TRBD1
J: TRBJ1-2
V: TRBV5-4
size: NA
DNA: TGTGCCAGCAGCCCGGGACAGTGGAACTATGGCTACACCTTC
CDR3: CASSPGQWNYGYTF

D: NA
J: TRBJ2-3
V: TRBV7-2
size: NA
DNA: TGTGCCAGCAGCTCCGGAGGGTTTAACACAGATACGCAGTATTTT
CDR3: CASSSGGFNTDTQYF

D: NA
J: TRBJ1-4
V: TRBV28
size: many
DNA: TGTGCCAGCAGTCCGATAGCAACTAATGAAAAACTGTTTTTT
CDR3: CASSPIATNEKLFF

D: TRBD1
J: TRBJ2-7
V: TRBV7-3
size: NA
DNA: TGTGCCAGCAGCCCGGACAGGGGGGCCTACGAGCAGTACTTC
CDR3: CASSPDRGAYEQYF

D: NA
J: TRBJ1-1
V: TRBV5-1
size: NA
DNA: TGCGCCAGCAGCTTGGCCACCAGGGGAGGGGTGCTGTACACTGAAGCTTTCTTT
CDR3: CASSLATRGGVLYTEAFF

D: TRBD1
J: TRBJ2-2
V: TRBV5-1
size: few
DNA: TGCGCCAGCAGTTACCCCGGGACAGGGGCCACCGGGGAGCTGTTTTTT
CDR3: CASSYPGTGATGELFF

D: NA
J: TRBJ2-1
V: TRBV7-6
size: NA
DNA: TGTGCCAGCAGCCCCGGGGGAGGCCTCTACAATGAGCAGTTCTTC
CDR3: CASSPGGGLYNEQFF

D: NA
J: TRBJ2-5
V: TRBV2
size: many
DNA: TGTGCCAGCGGGGACCAAGAGACCCAGTACTTC
CDR3: CASGDQETQYF

D: TRBD1
J: TRBJ2-5
V: TRBV20-1
size: many
DNA: TGCAGTGCACCGCAGCAACAGGGGCAAGAGACCCAGTACTTC
CDR3: CSAPQQQGQETQYF

D: NA
J: TRBJ2-7
V: TRBV6-1
size: many
DNA: TGTGCCAGCAGTGGGCGGGACAGTCTCCCCTACGAGCAGTACTTC
CDR3: CASSGRDSLPYEQYF

D: NA
J: TRBJ2-2
V: TRBV10-3
size: NA
DNA: TGTGCCATCAGTGATAGTGAGACCGGGGAGCTGTTTTTT
CDR3: CAISDSETGELFF

D: TRBD2
J: TRBJ2-5
V: TRBV7-9
size: few
DNA: TGTGCCAGCAGCACACTCCAACGGCGGGGGGGCCTAGAGACCCAGTACTTC
CDR3: CASSTLQRRGGLETQYF

D: NA
J: TRBJ1-2
V: TRBV7-9
size: NA
DNA: TGTGCCGCTGAATCCTATGGCTACACCTTC
CDR3: CAAESYGYTF

D: NA
J: TRBJ2-2
V: TRBV7-8
size: NA
DNA: TGTGCCAGCAGCTTAGCTGGTGGCAGGGACTCGGCCGGGGAGCTGTTTTTT
CDR3: CASSLAGGRDSAGELFF

D: NA
J: TRBJ1-2
V: TRBV5-1
size: NA
DNA: TGCGCCAGCAGCCAGGGGCCTGACAACTATGGCTACACCTTC
CDR3: CASSQGPDNYGYTF

D: NA
J: TRBJ2-5
V: TRBV6-1
size: NA
DNA: TGTGCCAGCAGCCACCTTCAGGGTTCAGAGACCCAGTACTTC
CDR3: CASSHLQGSETQYF

D: NA
J: TRBJ1-5
V: TRBV27
size: NA
DNA: TGTGCAAGCGGGGTGGGCAATCAGCCCCAGCATTTT
CDR3: CASGVGNQPQHF

D: NA
J: TRBJ2-3
V: TRBV7-8
size: NA
DNA: TGTGCCAGCAGCTCGCCTAGGGGGCGGGGGGCCGGTACGCAGTATTTT
CDR3: CASSSPRGRGAGTQYF

D: NA
J: TRBJ1-1
V: TRBV7-9
size: few
DNA: TGTGCCAGCAGAGGAGGGCGGAACACTGAAGCTTTCTTT
CDR3: CASRGGRNTEAFF

D: TRBD2
J: TRBJ2-7
V: TRBV7-9
size: few
DNA: TGTGCCAGCAGCTCCGGACTAGCGGGTTTCCAGGGGTCCTACGAGCAGTACTTC
CDR3: CASSSGLAGFQGSYEQYF

D: TRBD1
J: TRBJ2-3
V: TRBV7-2
size: many
DNA: TGTGCCAGCAGCTTCCGCTACCCGGGACAGGGGGCTTTATCAGATACGCAGTATTTT
CDR3: CASSFRYPGQGALSDTQYF

D: NA
J: TRBJ2-7
V: TRBV27
size: NA
DNA: TGTGCCAGCATGGCCGGGACGGTCGTGTTCTACGAGCAGTACTTC
CDR3: CASMAGTVVFYEQYF

D: TRBD2
J: TRBJ2-5
V: TRBV7-9
size: many
DNA: TGTGCCAGCAGCCCGTTAGCGGGGCGACTACAAGAGACCCAGTACTTC
CDR3: CASSPLAGRLQETQYF

D: TRBD1
J: TRBJ2-7
V: TRBV2
size: NA
DNA: TGTGCCAGCAGTGTCATTCCGGGACAGGGCTCCTACGAGCAGTACTTC
CDR3: CASSVIPGQGSYEQYF

D: TRBD1
J: TRBJ1-2
V: TRBV12-3/TRBV12-4
size: few
DNA: TGTGCCAGCAGTTTAGGGACAGGGGATGGCTACACCTTC
CDR3: CASSLGTGDGYTF

D: NA
J: TRBJ2-1
V: TRBV19
size: NA
DNA: TGTGCCAGTAGTAGAGGGGACCTAGCGCACAATGAGCAGTTCTTC
CDR3: CASSRGDLAHNEQFF

D: NA
J: TRBJ2-3
V: TRBV2
size: NA
DNA: TGTGCCAGCAGTGAATTCCAGGGGGGATACACAGATACGCAGTATTTT
CDR3: CASSEFQGGYTDTQYF

D: NA
J: TRBJ1-1
V: TRBV9
size: many
DNA: TGTGCCAGCAGCGTAGTCCCCGGGGGGTACTCGAACACTGAAGCTTTCTTT
CDR3: CASSVVPGGYSNTEAFF

D: TRBD1
J: TRBJ1-2
V: TRBV13
size: NA
DNA: TGTGCCAGCAGCTTACAGGGGGCGAGAGGTTATAATGGCTACACCTTC
CDR3: CASSLQGARGYNGYTF

D: TRBD1
J: TRBJ1-3
V: TRBV7-9
size: NA
DNA: TGTGCCAGCTTTCAGGGGGCGACGGACACCATATATTTT
CDR3: CASFQGATDTIYF

D: TRBD1
J: TRBJ1-5
V: TRBV5-5
size: NA
DNA: TGTGCCAGCAGCCGAGGGGGCGAAGGCCAGCCCCAGCATTTT
CDR3: CASSRGGEGQPQHF

D: NA
J: TRBJ1-5
V: TRBV19
size: NA
DNA: TGTGCCAGTAGTACCGGGGGGGGGAGCAATCAGCCCCAGCATTTT
CDR3: CASSTGGGSNQPQHF